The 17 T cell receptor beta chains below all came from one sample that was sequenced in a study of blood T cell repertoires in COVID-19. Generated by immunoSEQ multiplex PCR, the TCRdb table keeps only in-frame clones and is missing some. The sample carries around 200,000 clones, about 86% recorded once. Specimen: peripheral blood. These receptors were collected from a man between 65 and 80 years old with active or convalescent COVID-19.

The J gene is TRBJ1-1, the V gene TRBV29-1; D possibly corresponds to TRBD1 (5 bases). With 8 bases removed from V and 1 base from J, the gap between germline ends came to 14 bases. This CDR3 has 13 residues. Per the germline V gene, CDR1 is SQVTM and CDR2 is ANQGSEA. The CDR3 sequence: CSLTYGGNTEAFF. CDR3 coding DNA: TGCAGCTTAACGTACGGGGGGAACACTGAAGCTTTCTTT. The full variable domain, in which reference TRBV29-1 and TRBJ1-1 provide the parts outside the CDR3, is SAVISQKPSRDICQRGTSLTIQCQVDSQVTMMFWYRQQPGQSLTLIATANQGSEATYESGFVIDKFPISRPNLTFSTLTVSNMSPEDSSIYLCSLTYGGNTEAFFGQGTRLTVV.

The CDR3 region has the DNA TGTGCCAGCCTGCAGGGGTTAACTGAAGCTTTCTTT. It encodes CASLQGLTEAFF. The chain employs TRBV28 and TRBJ1-1; maybe TRBD1 (6 bases). Trimming took off 8 bases at V and 5 bases at J, with 12 bases between the two ends. The CDR3 is made up of 12 amino acids. Looked up from germline, CDR1 is MDHEN and CDR2 is SYDVKM. Filled out from reference TRBV28 and TRBJ1-1, the complete variable domain reads DVKVTQSSRYLVKRTGEKVFLECVQDMDHENMFWYRQDPGLGLRLIYFSYDVKMKEKGDIPEGYSVSREKKERFSLILESASTNQTSMYLCASLQGLTEAFFGQGTRLTVV.

This chain's CDR3 is CASSLGAGGRNEQYF. The CDR3 region has the DNA TGTGCCAGCAGCTTAGGGGCAGGGGGGCGTAACGAGCAGTACTTC. The V and J genes are TRBV7-2 and TRBJ2-7; D possibly corresponds to TRBD1 (7 bases). V was shortened by 1 base and J by 5 bases, with 15 bases between the two germline ends. Germline-derived CDR1 and CDR2 are SGHTA and FQGNSA. CDR3 length: 15 residues.

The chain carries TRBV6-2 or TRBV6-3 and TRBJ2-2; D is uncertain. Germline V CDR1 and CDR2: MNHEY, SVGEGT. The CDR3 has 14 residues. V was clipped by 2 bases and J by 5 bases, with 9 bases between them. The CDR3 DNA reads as TGTGCCAGCAGTTACGGAGTTTCGACCGGGGAGCTGTTTTTT. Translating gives CASSYGVSTGELFF.

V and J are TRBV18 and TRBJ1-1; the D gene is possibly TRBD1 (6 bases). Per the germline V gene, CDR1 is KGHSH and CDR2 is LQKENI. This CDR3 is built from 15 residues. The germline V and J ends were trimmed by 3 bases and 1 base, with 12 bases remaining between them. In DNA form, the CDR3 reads TGTGCCAGCTCACCGATGACAGGACCGAACACTGAAGCTTTCTTT. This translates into CASSPMTGPNTEAFF.

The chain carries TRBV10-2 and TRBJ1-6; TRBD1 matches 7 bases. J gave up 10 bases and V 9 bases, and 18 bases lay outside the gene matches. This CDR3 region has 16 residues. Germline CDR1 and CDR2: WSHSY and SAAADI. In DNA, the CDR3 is TGCGCCAGTAGGACAGGTACCTCCACATGGCTATCACCCCTCCACTTT. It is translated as CASRTGTSTWLSPLHF.

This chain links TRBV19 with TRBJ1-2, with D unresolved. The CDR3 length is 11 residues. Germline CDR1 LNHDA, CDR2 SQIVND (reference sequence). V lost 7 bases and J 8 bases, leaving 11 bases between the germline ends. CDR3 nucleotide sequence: TGTGCCAGTACCTACTCCTGGGGCTACACCTTC. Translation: CASTYSWGYTF.

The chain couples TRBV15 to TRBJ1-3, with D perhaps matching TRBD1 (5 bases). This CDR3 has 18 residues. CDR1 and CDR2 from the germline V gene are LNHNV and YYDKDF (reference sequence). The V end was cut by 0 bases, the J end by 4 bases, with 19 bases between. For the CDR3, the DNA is TGTGCCACCAGCAGAGATCGCGGGGCCATATCTCCAGGAAACACCATATATTTT. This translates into CATSRDRGAISPGNTIYF.

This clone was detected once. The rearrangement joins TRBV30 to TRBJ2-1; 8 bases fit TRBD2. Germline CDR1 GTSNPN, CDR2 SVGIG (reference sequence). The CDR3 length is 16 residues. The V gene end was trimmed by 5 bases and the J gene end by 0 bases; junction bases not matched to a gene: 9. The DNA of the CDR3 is TGTGCCTGGGTAGGGGGTAGCGGGAACTCCTACAATGAGCAGTTCTTC. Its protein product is CAWVGGSGNSYNEQFF.

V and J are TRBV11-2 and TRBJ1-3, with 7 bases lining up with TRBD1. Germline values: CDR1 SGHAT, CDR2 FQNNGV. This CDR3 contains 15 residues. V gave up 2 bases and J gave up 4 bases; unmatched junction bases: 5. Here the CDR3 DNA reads TGTGCCAGCAGCTTAAGCCGGACAGGAGGAAACACCATATATTTT. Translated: CASSLSRTGGNTIYF. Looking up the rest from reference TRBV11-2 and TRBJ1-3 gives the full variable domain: EAGVAQSPRYKIIEKRQSVAFWCNPISGHATLYWYQQILGQGPKLLIQFQNNGVVDDSQLPKDRFSAERLKGVDSTLKIQPAKLEDSAVYLCASSLSRTGGNTIYFGEGSWLTVV.

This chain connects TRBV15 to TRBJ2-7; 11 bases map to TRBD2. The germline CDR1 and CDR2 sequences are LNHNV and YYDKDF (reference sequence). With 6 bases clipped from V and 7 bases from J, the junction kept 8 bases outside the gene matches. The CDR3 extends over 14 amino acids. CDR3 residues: CATRIAGGLGEQYF. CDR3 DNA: TGTGCCACCAGAATAGCGGGGGGGCTAGGAGAGCAGTACTTC.

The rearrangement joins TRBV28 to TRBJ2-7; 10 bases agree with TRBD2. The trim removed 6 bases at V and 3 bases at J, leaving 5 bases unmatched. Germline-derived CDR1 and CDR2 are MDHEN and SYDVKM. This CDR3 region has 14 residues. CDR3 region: CASSRTSGNYEQYF. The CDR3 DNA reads TGTGCCAGCAGCCGGACTAGCGGTAACTACGAGCAGTACTTC.

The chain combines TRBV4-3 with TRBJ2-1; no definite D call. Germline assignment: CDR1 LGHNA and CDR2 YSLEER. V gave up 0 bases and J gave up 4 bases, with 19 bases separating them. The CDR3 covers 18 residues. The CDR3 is CASSQDLPGLTFYNEQFF. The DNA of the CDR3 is TGCGCCAGCAGCCAAGATCTTCCAGGCCTAACCTTTTACAATGAGCAGTTCTTC.

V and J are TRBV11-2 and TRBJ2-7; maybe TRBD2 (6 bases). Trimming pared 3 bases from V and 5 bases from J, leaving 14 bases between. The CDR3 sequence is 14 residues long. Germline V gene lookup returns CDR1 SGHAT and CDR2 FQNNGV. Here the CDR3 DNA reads TGTGCCAGCAGCTTCAGGGACTCCAAGGACGAGCAGTACTTC. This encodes CASSFRDSKDEQYF.

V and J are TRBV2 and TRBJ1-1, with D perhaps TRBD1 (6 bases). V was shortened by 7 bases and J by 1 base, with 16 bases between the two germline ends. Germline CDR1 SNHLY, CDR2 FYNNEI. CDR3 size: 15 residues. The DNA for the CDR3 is TGTGCCAGCAAGGGAAACAGGGCGGGGAACACTGAAGCTTTCTTT. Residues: CASKGNRAGNTEAFF.

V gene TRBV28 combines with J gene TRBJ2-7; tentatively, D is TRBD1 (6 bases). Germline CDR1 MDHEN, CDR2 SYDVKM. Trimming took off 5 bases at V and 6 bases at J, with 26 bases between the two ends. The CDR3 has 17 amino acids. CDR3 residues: CASSPNLRDTGRGEQYF. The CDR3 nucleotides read TGTGCCAGCAGTCCGAACCTCCGGGACACTGGGCGAGGCGAGCAGTACTTC.

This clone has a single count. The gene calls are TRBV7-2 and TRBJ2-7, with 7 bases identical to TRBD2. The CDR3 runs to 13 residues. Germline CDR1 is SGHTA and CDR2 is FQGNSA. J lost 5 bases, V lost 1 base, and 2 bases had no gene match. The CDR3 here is CASSLGLADEQYF. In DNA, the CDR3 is TGTGCCAGCAGCTTAGGGCTAGCGGACGAGCAGTACTTC.